The clone carrying this T cell receptor beta chain has a count of ten or more. First-strand cDNA used TRAV- and TRBV-specific primers, covering alpha and beta chains. With a V-primer adapter and a constant-region primer, TCRs were amplified for approximately 19 PCR cycles. TCRdb used MiXCR to reprocess the reads, holding one entry per CDR3 protein. The profile shows about 64,000 distinct CDR3 sequences, 26% of them singletons. Time point noted: before trial treatment. This entry belongs to a study of low-dose radiotherapy and immunotherapy resistance in tumors. This TCR derives from a male donor with rectosigmoid adenocarcinoma. The material sequenced was PBMCs, taken before treatment.

The CDR3 is CAISDFSGANTGELFF. The CDR3 DNA follows: TGTGCCATCAGTGACTTTTCAGGGGCGAACACCGGGGAGCTGTTTTTT. The gene calls are TRBV10-3 and TRBJ2-2; D possibly corresponds to TRBD1 (6 bases). Germline V CDR1 and CDR2: ENHRY, SYGVKD. CDR3 length: 16 residues. Deletions cut 3 bases from V and 0 bases from J, with 11 bases between.